The rows below give T cell receptor beta chains drawn from one sample of a study of T cells in Graves' hyperthyroidism and ophthalmopathy. TCRdb independently ran MiXCR on the multiplex PCR reads; one entry per CDR3 protein. The table includes about 320,000 distinct CDR3 sequences, over 15% detected once. Sequencing was performed on blood. The receptor set was obtained from a man aged 25-45 years with Graves' hyperthyroidism. CDR3s include the opening cysteine and the closing phenylalanine or tryptophan. For some rows the clone size is stated as once, few or many, or as a class when expanded; others skip it.

v_gene: TRBV9; abundance: -; j_gene: TRBJ1-5; CDR3aa: CASSVGGATNQPQHF
v_gene: TRBV7-3; abundance: few; j_gene: TRBJ2-6; CDR3aa: CASSLGRAGANVLTF
v_gene: TRBV7-2; abundance: -; j_gene: TRBJ2-2; CDR3aa: CASSLIDSPTGELFF
v_gene: TRBV11-2; abundance: many; j_gene: TRBJ2-3; CDR3aa: CASSLGLSTDTQYF
v_gene: TRBV7-8; abundance: many; j_gene: TRBJ2-1; CDR3aa: CASSWWGGNEQFF
v_gene: TRBV7-8; abundance: -; j_gene: TRBJ2-4; CDR3aa: CASSRRYKLAGGPSQIAKNIQYF
v_gene: TRBV18; abundance: many; j_gene: TRBJ2-4; CDR3aa: CASSVTGTKNIQYF
v_gene: TRBV15; abundance: once; j_gene: TRBJ1-4; CDR3aa: CATSRVRNEKLFF
v_gene: TRBV2; abundance: many; j_gene: TRBJ2-7; CDR3aa: CASSADRPSYEQYF
v_gene: TRBV6-1; abundance: few; j_gene: TRBJ1-1; CDR3aa: CATKIQGRAFF
v_gene: TRBV19; abundance: few; j_gene: TRBJ2-3; CDR3aa: CASSKDQDRGTDTQYF
v_gene: TRBV3-1; abundance: -; j_gene: TRBJ2-5; CDR3aa: CASSEGEGARETRYF
v_gene: TRBV20-1; abundance: many; j_gene: TRBJ2-7; CDR3aa: CSARDPQRDEQYF
v_gene: TRBV6-1; abundance: -; j_gene: TRBJ2-7; CDR3aa: CASSLADDLEQYF
v_gene: TRBV11-2; abundance: -; j_gene: TRBJ2-7; CDR3aa: CASSLIGTGPVYEQYF
v_gene: TRBV10-2; abundance: -; j_gene: TRBJ2-1; CDR3aa: CASSDPLAGPGVGQFF
v_gene: TRBV7-3; abundance: many; j_gene: TRBJ2-3; CDR3aa: CASSLGFTDTQYF
v_gene: TRBV28; abundance: -; j_gene: TRBJ1-6; CDR3aa: CASSLLGLSSSYNSPLHF
v_gene: TRBV28; abundance: -; j_gene: TRBJ2-4; CDR3aa: CASSPPGGGPGNIQYF
v_gene: TRBV2; abundance: many; j_gene: TRBJ1-5; CDR3aa: CASSRSRGNQPQHF
v_gene: TRBV4-1; abundance: few; j_gene: TRBJ1-1; CDR3aa: CASSQATGTEAFF
v_gene: TRBV18; abundance: few; j_gene: TRBJ1-6; CDR3aa: CASGPETANSPLHF
v_gene: TRBV30; abundance: -; j_gene: TRBJ2-6; CDR3aa: CAQTRLPIWGANVLTF
v_gene: TRBV30; abundance: many; j_gene: TRBJ1-1; CDR3aa: CAWSTGKYTEAFF
v_gene: TRBV29-1; abundance: few; j_gene: TRBJ1-2; CDR3aa: CSANRGDYGYTF
v_gene: TRBV11-3; abundance: -; j_gene: TRBJ2-7; CDR3aa: CASSLIFQDHEQYF
v_gene: TRBV18; abundance: many; j_gene: TRBJ1-2; CDR3aa: CASSPLPQEGYTF
v_gene: TRBV18; abundance: many; j_gene: TRBJ1-5; CDR3aa: CASSEGTGVRNQPQHF
v_gene: TRBV29-1; abundance: many; j_gene: TRBJ2-3; CDR3aa: CSVLPSVTDTQYF
v_gene: TRBV12-3/TRBV12-4; abundance: many; j_gene: TRBJ2-5; CDR3aa: CASSLRRSQETQYF
v_gene: TRBV11-2; abundance: many; j_gene: TRBJ1-1; CDR3aa: CASSLLGGDTEAFF
v_gene: TRBV10-3; abundance: few; j_gene: TRBJ1-1; CDR3aa: CAISESIRYTEAFF
v_gene: TRBV12-3/TRBV12-4; abundance: many; j_gene: TRBJ2-1; CDR3aa: CASSLGRGGSNEQFF
v_gene: TRBV6-1; abundance: few; j_gene: TRBJ1-6; CDR3aa: CATDHTSPLHF
v_gene: TRBV12-3/TRBV12-4; abundance: -; j_gene: TRBJ2-4; CDR3aa: CASRVGQGKNIQYF
v_gene: TRBV5-1; abundance: -; j_gene: TRBJ1-2; CDR3aa: CASSPTGAIYGYTF